Reported below is one T cell receptor (beta chain). This entry comes from a study of blood T cell repertoires in COVID-19. About the research overall: Spain, Italy and the United States supplied samples that represented acute and convalescent COVID-19. The analysed material was cDNA or gDNA that came from T cells, B-cell-depleted T cells, or PBMCs.

Sequenced by immunoSEQ multiplex PCR; TCRdb stores in-frame clones only, minus some. The repertoire holds under 80,000 clones, with approximately 84% as singletons. The germline gives CDR1 MDHEN, CDR2 SYDVKM. The CDR3 runs 13 residues. Trimming took 7 bases from V and 6 from J, leaving 13 bases between them. Sequencing was carried out using peripheral blood. The clonotype comes from a human donor in a cohort sampled during active COVID-19. The chain recombines TRBV28 with TRBJ2-1; a possible D gene is TRBD1 (5 bases). In DNA, the CDR3 is TGTGCCAGCAACTGGCAGGGATCCAATGAGCAGTTCTTC. This gives the protein CASNWQGSNEQFF.